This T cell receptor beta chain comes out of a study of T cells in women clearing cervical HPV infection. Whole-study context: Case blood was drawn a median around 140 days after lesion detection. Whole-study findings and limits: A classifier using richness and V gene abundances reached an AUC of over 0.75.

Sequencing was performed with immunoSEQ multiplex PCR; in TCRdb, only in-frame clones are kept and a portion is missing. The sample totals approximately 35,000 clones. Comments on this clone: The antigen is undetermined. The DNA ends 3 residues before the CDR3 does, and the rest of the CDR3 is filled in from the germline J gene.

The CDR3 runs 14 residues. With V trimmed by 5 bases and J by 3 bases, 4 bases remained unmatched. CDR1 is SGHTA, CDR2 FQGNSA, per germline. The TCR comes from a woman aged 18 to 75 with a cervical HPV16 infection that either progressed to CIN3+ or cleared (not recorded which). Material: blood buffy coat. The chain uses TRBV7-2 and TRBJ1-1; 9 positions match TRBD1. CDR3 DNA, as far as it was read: TGTGCCAGCAGCCCGGACAGGGGAGACACTGAA. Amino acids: CASSPDRGDTE. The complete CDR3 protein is CASSPDRGDTEAFF.